The 8 T cell receptor beta chains reported below all come from one sample, sequenced in a study of beta chain features in type 1 diabetes. Study-wide findings and caveats: Among all four CD4+ subsets, Type 1 diabetes patients had TCRB CDR3s that were moderately but significantly shorter.

Investigators reverse transcribed all isolated RNA, so they sequenced expressed TCRB transcripts. Produced via immunoSEQ multiplex PCR; TCRdb's table is partial and in-frame only. The table lists 600,000 to 700,000 clones, 13% of them singletons. No cognate antigen is known for these TCRs. Sequencing was carried out using naive CD4+ T cells from blood. All receptors derive from a man between 18 and 35 years old with type 1 diabetes.

This clone was observed a handful of times. This sequence joins TRBV29-1 and TRBJ2-5; D is unclear. CDR1 SQVTM and CDR2 ANQGSEA come from the germline V gene. The CDR3 is 14 amino acids. Trimming removed 6 bases at V and 1 base at J, with 15 bases between. The CDR3 region has the DNA TGCAGCGTGCCGGACCGCTCTTCCCAAGAGACCCAGTACTTC. It translates to CSVPDRSSQETQYF.

The chain links TRBV6-1 to TRBJ2-3, with D maybe TRBD1 (6 bases). CDR1 and CDR2 from the germline V gene are MNHNS and SASEGT. The CDR3 sequence is 14 residues long. Trimming removed 2 bases from V and 3 bases from J, with 9 bases in between. The CDR3 spells CASSETGTTDTQYF. The CDR3 DNA is TGTGCCAGCAGTGAAACGGGGACAACAGATACGCAGTATTTT.

The chain carries TRBV10-2 and TRBJ1-5; D unresolved. This CDR3 has 12 amino acids. Germline V gene sequence: CDR1 WSHSY, CDR2 SAAADI. V was cut by 6 bases and J by 0 bases, with 3 bases left in between. CDR3 residues: CASSHSNQPQHF. The CDR3 nucleotides are TGCGCCAGCAGCCATAGCAATCAGCCCCAGCATTTT.

This rearrangement joins TRBV6-5 to TRBJ2-3, with TRBD2 matching 8 bases. Germline V gene sequence: CDR1 MNHEY, CDR2 SVGAGI. The junction had 8 bases not matched to a gene; V was cut back by 9 bases and J by 0 bases. This CDR3 comprises 15 residues. The CDR3 here is CASNPGGASTDTQYF. CDR3 DNA sequence: TGTGCCAGTAACCCGGGGGGGGCAAGCACAGATACGCAGTATTTT.

This CDR3 is CASRRTGGPTEAFF. As DNA, the CDR3 is TGTGCCAGCAGGAGGACAGGGGGCCCCACTGAAGCTTTCTTT. The J gene is TRBJ1-1, the V gene TRBV27; 11 bases line up with TRBD1. Germline values: CDR1 MNHEY, CDR2 SMNVEV (reference sequence). After removal of 6 bases from V and 4 bases from J, the junction contained 4 bases not matched to a gene. This CDR3 spans 14 amino acids.

This clone was recorded a few times. The rearrangement uses TRBV6-1 and TRBJ2-1; 11 bases fit TRBD2. CDR3 length equals 15 residues. Germline V gene data show CDR1 as MNHNS and CDR2 as SASEGT. The junction had 3 bases not matched to a gene; V was cut back by 5 bases and J by 3 bases. The CDR3 here is CASSLLAGGYNEQFF. The CDR3 region has the DNA TGTGCCAGCAGTCTCCTAGCGGGGGGCTACAATGAGCAGTTCTTC.

In its sample, this clone was seen a few times. The chain is built from TRBV4-2 and TRBJ2-1; weak D call: TRBD2 (5 bases). Between the trimmed V and J ends, which lost 4 bases and 0 bases, there was a span of 13 bases. The CDR3 runs to 16 residues. The germline V gene encodes CDR1 LGHNA and CDR2 YNFKEQ. CDR3 sequence: CASSPGLTPSYNEQFF. The CDR3 coding sequence is TGTGCCAGCAGCCCCGGACTTACCCCCTCCTACAATGAGCAGTTCTTC.

This clone occurred a few times. The rearrangement links TRBV6-5 to TRBJ2-7; 7 positions agree with TRBD2. Unmatched junction bases numbered 4, after V lost 2 bases and J lost 0 bases. The CDR3 is 15 residues long. CDR1 is MNHEY and CDR2 is SVGAGI in the germline V gene. Here the CDR3 DNA reads TGTGCCAGCAGTTACGGGCGGGGGAGCTCCTACGAGCAGTACTTC. This sequence encodes CASSYGRGSSYEQYF.